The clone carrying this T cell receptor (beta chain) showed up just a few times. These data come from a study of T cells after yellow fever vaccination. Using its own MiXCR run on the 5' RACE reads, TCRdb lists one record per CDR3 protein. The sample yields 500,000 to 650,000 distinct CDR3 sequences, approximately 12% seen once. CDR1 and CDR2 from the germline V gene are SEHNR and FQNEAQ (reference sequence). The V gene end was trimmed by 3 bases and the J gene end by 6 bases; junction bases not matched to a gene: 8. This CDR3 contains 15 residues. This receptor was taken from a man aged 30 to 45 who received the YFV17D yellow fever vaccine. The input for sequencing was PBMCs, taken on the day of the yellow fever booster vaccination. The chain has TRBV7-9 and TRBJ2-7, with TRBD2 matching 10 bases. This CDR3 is CASSLSLLAGVEQYF. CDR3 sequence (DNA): TGTGCCAGCAGCTTGAGCTTGCTAGCGGGGGTCGAGCAGTACTTC.